The rows below give T cell receptor beta chains drawn from one sample of a study of control samples from healthy donors and cancer patients. This table comes from immunoSEQ multiplex PCR, and its TCRdb copy is limited to in-frame clones, with some not included. The sample records about 160,000 clones, 90% to 95% being singletons. Sequencing input: blood. Every receptor here comes from a woman aged 35 to 49 in good health. Each CDR3 is given with its conserved first and last residue. A D gene is named only where the DNA matches it firmly. Size values are once, few and many counts, or a class for expanded clones, and some rows have none.

>TRBV10-2|TRBD2|TRBJ2-5|NA
CASSDIAGGPVAQETQYF
TGCGCCAGCAGTGACATAGCGGGAGGGCCGGTGGCACAAGAGACCCAGTACTTC
>TRBV4-2|NA|TRBJ1-6|NA
CASSQRGKSPLHF
TGTGCCAGCAGCCAAAGGGGGAAATCACCCCTCCACTTT
>TRBV6-5|TRBD1|TRBJ2-5|NA
CASNRGKTQYF
TGTGCCAGCAACAGGGGGAAGACCCAGTACTTC
>TRBV18|NA|TRBJ2-5|NA
CASSPPPGELQETQYF
TGTGCCAGCTCACCACCACCAGGGGAGCTCCAAGAGACCCAGTACTTC
>TRBV23-1|NA|TRBJ1-6|NA
CASSQFTDKSSYNSPLHF
TGCGCCAGCAGTCAATTTACGGACAAAAGCTCCTATAATTCACCCCTCCACTTT
>TRBV19|TRBD2|TRBJ2-3|NA
CASSTQGGGTDTQYF
TGTGCCAGTAGCACACAGGGCGGGGGGACAGATACGCAGTATTTT
>TRBV29-1|TRBD1|TRBJ1-3|NA
CSVEDQRNSGTVNTIYF
TGCAGCGTTGAAGATCAGCGGAACTCCGGGACAGTGAACACCATATATTTT
>TRBV9|NA|TRBJ1-2|NA
CASSGRYGYTF
TGTGCCAGCAGCGGCCGCTATGGCTACACCTTC
>TRBV6-5|TRBD1|TRBJ1-5|NA
CASSRSGTGVQPQHF
TGTGCCAGCAGCCGCTCAGGGACAGGGGTACAGCCCCAGCATTTT
>TRBV4-3|NA|TRBJ2-7|NA
CASSLNLIYEQYF
TGCGCCAGCAGCCTCAATCTCATCTACGAGCAGTACTTC
>TRBV6-5|NA|TRBJ1-2|NA
CASNYGHGANYGYTF
TGTGCCAGCAATTATGGGCACGGAGCTAACTATGGCTACACCTTC
>TRBV10-3|TRBD1|TRBJ2-5|once
CAISQPGQGQETQYF
TGTGCCATCAGTCAACCGGGACAGGGCCAGGAGACCCAGTACTTC
>TRBV7-8|NA|TRBJ1-1|NA
CASSSHQGRTVNTEAFF
TGTGCCAGCAGCTCCCATCAGGGCAGAACTGTAAACACTGAAGCTTTCTTT
>TRBV19|NA|TRBJ2-7|NA
CASSIARTYEQYF
TGTGCCAGTAGTATAGCCCGTACCTACGAGCAGTACTTC
>TRBV6-5|NA|TRBJ1-6|NA
CASSYESSYNSPLHF
TGTGCCAGCAGTTACGAGAGCTCCTATAATTCACCCCTCCACTTT
>TRBV7-2|TRBD1|TRBJ1-2|NA
CASSLVRGSYGYTF
TGTGCCAGCAGCTTAGTCAGGGGGAGCTATGGCTACACCTTC
>TRBV19|TRBD1|TRBJ1-5|NA
CASSRAGTGRSNQPQHF
TGTGCCAGTAGTAGAGCCGGGACAGGGAGGAGCAATCAGCCCCAGCATTTT
>TRBV9|NA|TRBJ1-3|NA
CASSAGTAGGTIYF
TGTGCCAGCAGCGCCGGGACGGCCGGAGGCACCATATATTTT
>TRBV5-1|NA|TRBJ1-2|once
CASSLGSGTTYGYTF
TGCGCCAGCAGCTTGGGGTCGGGGACGACCTATGGCTACACCTTC
>TRBV4-2|TRBD2|TRBJ2-6|NA
CASSLTSGRGTGANVLTF
TGTGCCAGCAGCCTGACTTCGGGGCGGGGGACTGGGGCCAACGTCCTGACTTTC
>TRBV4-3|NA|TRBJ2-2|NA
CASSQAFGGELFF
TGCGCCAGCAGCCAAGCTTTCGGCGGGGAGCTGTTTTTT
>TRBV5-1|TRBD2|TRBJ2-1|NA
CASSLVLAGDNEQFF
TGCGCCAGCAGCTTGGTCCTAGCGGGAGACAATGAGCAGTTCTTC
>TRBV5-6|NA|TRBJ2-7|NA
CASSLAGSSYEQYF
TGTGCCAGCAGCTTGGCAGGGAGTTCCTACGAGCAGTACTTC
>TRBV7-2|TRBD1|TRBJ1-6|NA
CASAQGGRGRSPLHF
TGTGCCAGCGCCCAGGGCGGCAGGGGGCGATCACCCCTCCACTTT
>TRBV4-1|TRBD1|TRBJ2-5|NA
CASSQPDRGLQETQYF
TGCGCCAGCAGCCAGCCCGACAGGGGACTCCAAGAGACCCAGTACTTC
>TRBV7-8|NA|TRBJ1-2|NA
CASSFLSLANYGYTF
TGTGCCAGCAGCTTCCTTTCCCTCGCTAACTATGGCTACACCTTC
>TRBV25-1|TRBD1|TRBJ2-3|NA
CASSAGTGFTDTQYF
TGTGCCAGCAGTGCCGGGACAGGGTTTACAGATACGCAGTATTTT
>TRBV4-3|NA|TRBJ1-6|NA
CASSQDPGTSSSPLHF
TGCGCCAGCAGCCAAGATCCAGGGACCAGTAGTTCACCCCTCCACTTT
>TRBV27|NA|TRBJ2-1|NA
CASSPWTREGPYNEQFF
TGTGCCAGCAGTCCGTGGACTCGAGAGGGACCATACAATGAGCAGTTCTTC
>TRBV2|NA|TRBJ1-5|NA
CASSKDQPQHF
TGTGCCAGCAGCAAGGATCAGCCCCAGCATTTT
>TRBV6-5|NA|TRBJ1-4|once
CASSYGGGTEKLFF
TGTGCCAGCAGTTACGGGGGAGGGACCGAAAAACTGTTTTTT
>TRBV7-8|NA|TRBJ2-1|once
CASSLAYGQRSNNEQFF
TGTGCCAGCAGCTTAGCTTATGGGCAGCGATCCAACAATGAGCAGTTCTTC
>TRBV20-1|TRBD2|TRBJ2-2|NA
CSASHPMTSGNTGELFF
TGCAGTGCTAGTCACCCCATGACTAGCGGTAACACCGGGGAGCTGTTTTTT
>TRBV27|TRBD1|TRBJ1-3|NA
CASSSILTGGNTIYF
TGTGCCAGCAGTTCCATTCTAACAGGGGGCAACACCATATATTTT
>TRBV5-1|TRBD2|TRBJ2-2|NA
CASSLVLAGANTGELFF
TGCGCCAGCAGCTTGGTCCTAGCGGGGGCGAACACCGGGGAGCTGTTTTTT
>TRBV18|NA|TRBJ1-5|NA
CASSPRGRGSSNQPQHF
TGTGCCAGCTCACCACGGGGACGGGGGAGTAGCAATCAGCCCCAGCATTTT
>TRBV18|NA|TRBJ2-5|NA
CASSLASQETQYF
TGTGCCAGCTCACTGGCCAGTCAAGAGACCCAGTACTTC
>TRBV7-3|NA|TRBJ1-1|NA
CASSLEGPPNTEAFF
TGTGCCAGCAGCTTAGAAGGCCCACCGAACACTGAAGCTTTCTTT
>TRBV6-5|NA|TRBJ2-1|NA
CASSSTPGPYNEQFF
TGTGCCAGCAGTTCCACCCCCGGGCCTTACAATGAGCAGTTCTTC
>TRBV5-1|NA|TRBJ1-1|once
CASSLPDGLNAEAFF
TGCGCCAGCAGCTTGCCGGACGGACTCAACGCTGAAGCTTTCTTT
>TRBV19|NA|TRBJ1-1|NA
CASSIQGSTEAFF
TGTGCCAGTAGTATTCAGGGGAGCACTGAAGCTTTCTTT
>TRBV5-1|NA|TRBJ2-6|NA
CASSLVYSHSGANVLTF
TGCGCCAGCAGCTTGGTTTATAGTCACTCTGGGGCCAACGTCCTGACTTTC
>TRBV7-9|NA|TRBJ1-1|NA
CASSLSLTRENTEAFF
TGTGCCAGCAGCTTATCACTAACCCGTGAGAACACTGAAGCTTTCTTT